This T cell receptor (beta chain) was captured in a study of tumor-infiltrating lymphocytes in glioblastoma multiforme. Germline V gene lookup returns CDR1 SGHAT and CDR2 FQNNGV. CDR3 length: 20 amino acids. TCR beta libraries were built from RNA through three nested multiplex PCR rounds using modified ARM-PCR. TCRdb re-analysed the multiplex PCR reads in MiXCR, keeping a single row per CDR3 protein. Here the sample spans fewer than 40,000 distinct CDR3 sequences, 60% to 65% being singletons. On this clonotype: One junction end disagrees with the germline gene, perhaps due to a read error.

The receptor's source is a male donor with glioblastoma. The chain couples TRBV11-2 to TRBJ2-2; 7 bases map to TRBD2. The material sequenced was brain tumor tissue. The CDR3 DNA sequence: TGTGTCAGCACCTCCTCATTCTGCCAAGGGCTAGCGGTAAACACCGGGGAGCTGTTTTTT. Translated, it gives CVSTSSFCQGLAVNTGELFF.